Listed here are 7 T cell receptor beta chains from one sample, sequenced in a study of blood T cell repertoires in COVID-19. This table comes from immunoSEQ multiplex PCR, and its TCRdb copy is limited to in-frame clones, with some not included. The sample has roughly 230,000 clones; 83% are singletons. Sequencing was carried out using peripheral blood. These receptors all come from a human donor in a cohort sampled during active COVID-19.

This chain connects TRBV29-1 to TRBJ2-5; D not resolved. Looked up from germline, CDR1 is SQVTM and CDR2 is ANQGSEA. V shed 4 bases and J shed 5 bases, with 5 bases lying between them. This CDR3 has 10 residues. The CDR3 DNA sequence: TGCAGCGTTGTCCGGGAGACCCAGTACTTC. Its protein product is CSVVRETQYF.

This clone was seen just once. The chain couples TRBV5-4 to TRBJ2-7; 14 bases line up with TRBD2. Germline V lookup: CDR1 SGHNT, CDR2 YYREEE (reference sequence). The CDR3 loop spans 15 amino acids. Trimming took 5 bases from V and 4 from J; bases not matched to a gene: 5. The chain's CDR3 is CASSPGLAGAYEQYF. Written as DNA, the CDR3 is TGTGCCAGCAGTCCGGGACTAGCGGGAGCTTACGAGCAGTACTTC. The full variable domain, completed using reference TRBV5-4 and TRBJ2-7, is ETGVTQSPTHLIKTRGQQVTLRCSSQSGHNTVSWYQQALGQGPQFIFQYYREEENGRGNFPPRFSGLQFPNYSSELNVNALELDDSALYLCASSPGLAGAYEQYFGPGTRLTVT.

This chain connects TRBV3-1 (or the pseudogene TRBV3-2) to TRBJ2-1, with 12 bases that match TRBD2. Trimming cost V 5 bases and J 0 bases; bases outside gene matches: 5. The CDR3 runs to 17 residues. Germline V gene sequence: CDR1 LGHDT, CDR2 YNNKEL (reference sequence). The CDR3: CASSNGLAGSSYNEQFF. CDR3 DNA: TGTGCCAGCAGCAACGGACTAGCGGGAAGCTCCTACAATGAGCAGTTCTTC.

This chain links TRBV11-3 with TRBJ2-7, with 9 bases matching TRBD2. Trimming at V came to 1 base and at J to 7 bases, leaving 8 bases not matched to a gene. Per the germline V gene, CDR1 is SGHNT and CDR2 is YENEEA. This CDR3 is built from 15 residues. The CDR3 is CASSLGLAGRREQYF. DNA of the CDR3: TGTGCCAGCAGCTTAGGTCTAGCGGGAAGGAGGGAGCAGTACTTC.

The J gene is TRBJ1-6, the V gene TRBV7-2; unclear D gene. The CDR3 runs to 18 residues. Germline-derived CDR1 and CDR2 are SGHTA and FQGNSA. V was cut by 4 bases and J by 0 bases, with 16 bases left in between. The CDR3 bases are TGTGCCAGCAGCTCCCGTTCGCGTATAAGCTCCTATAATTCACCCCTCCACTTT. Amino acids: CASSSRSRISSYNSPLHF.

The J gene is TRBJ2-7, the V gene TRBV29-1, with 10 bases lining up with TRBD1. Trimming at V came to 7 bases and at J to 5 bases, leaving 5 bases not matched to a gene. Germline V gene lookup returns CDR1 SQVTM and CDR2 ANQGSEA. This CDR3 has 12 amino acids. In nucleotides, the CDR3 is TGCAGCGGGAAGGGACAGGGGAACGAGCAGTACTTC. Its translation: CSGKGQGNEQYF.

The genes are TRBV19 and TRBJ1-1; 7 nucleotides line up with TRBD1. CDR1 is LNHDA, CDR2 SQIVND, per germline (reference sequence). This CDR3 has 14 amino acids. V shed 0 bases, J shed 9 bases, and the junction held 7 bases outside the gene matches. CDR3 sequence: CASSIDPDRVQAFF. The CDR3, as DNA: TGTGCCAGTAGTATAGACCCCGACAGGGTTCAAGCTTTCTTT. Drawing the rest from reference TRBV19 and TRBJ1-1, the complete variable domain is DGGITQSPKYLFRKEGQNVTLSCEQNLNHDAMYWYRQDPGQGLRLIYYSQIVNDFQKGDIAEGYSVSREKKESFPLTVTSAQKNPTAFYLCASSIDPDRVQAFFGQGTRLTVV.